This T cell receptor beta chain was captured by sequencing in a study of CD8 T cells in ankylosing spondylitis. The study's findings and limits: Seven to nine highly homologous variants formed a TCR beta motif that appeared characteristic of ankylosing spondylitis blood. A number of the motif variants had already been described in reactive arthritis synovial fluid and blood.

Concerning this clonotype itself: What it recognizes is unknown.

This CDR3 contains 15 residues. Between the trimmed V and J ends, which lost 4 bases and 1 base, there was a span of 11 bases. From germline, CDR1 is KGHSY and CDR2 FQNENV. MiXCR, applied by TCRdb to the 5' RACE reads, yields one record per CDR3 protein. Among around 91,000 distinct CDR3 sequences listed, just under 9% were seen once. This chain connects TRBV16 to TRBJ2-1; the D gene is possibly TRBD1 (6 bases). This TCR was recovered from a male donor with ankylosing spondylitis. The sequenced material came from blood, either unsorted or a sorted T cell fraction (not recorded which). In DNA, the CDR3 is TGTGCCAGCAGCCGGGGGCTTTTATCCTACAATGAGCAGTTCTTC. Its protein is CASSRGLLSYNEQFF.